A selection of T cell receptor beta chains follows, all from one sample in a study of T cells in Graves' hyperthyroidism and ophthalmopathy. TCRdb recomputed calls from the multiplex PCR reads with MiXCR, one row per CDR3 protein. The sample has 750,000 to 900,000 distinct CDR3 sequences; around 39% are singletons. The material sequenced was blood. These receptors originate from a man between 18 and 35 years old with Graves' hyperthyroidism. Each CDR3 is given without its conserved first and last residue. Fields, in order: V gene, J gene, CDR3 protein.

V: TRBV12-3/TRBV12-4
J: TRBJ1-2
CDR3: ASSYRGRDYGYT

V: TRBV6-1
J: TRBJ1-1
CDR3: ASTSGWGTEAF

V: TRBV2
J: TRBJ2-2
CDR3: ASSDSTEF

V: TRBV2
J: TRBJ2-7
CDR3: ASSEGGSRYEQY

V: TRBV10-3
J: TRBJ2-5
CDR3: AISPAGTGIETQY

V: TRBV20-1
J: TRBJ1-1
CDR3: SALSTEAF

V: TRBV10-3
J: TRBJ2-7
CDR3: AISEGWGKQY

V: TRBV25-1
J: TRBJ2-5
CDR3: ASSPSWLAENLAQTQY

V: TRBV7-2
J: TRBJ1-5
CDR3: ASSLGTAAYSNQPQH

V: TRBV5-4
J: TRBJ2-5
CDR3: ASKGYPKTQY

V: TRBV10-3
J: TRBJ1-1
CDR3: ASSLYRPPTYPGAF

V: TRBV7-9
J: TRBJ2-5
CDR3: ASSAPGSVQAGTQY

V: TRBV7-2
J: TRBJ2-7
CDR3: ASSLELGHYEQY

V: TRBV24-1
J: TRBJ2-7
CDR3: ATKGRGTSGNREQY

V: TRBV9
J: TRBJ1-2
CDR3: ASSAGSQAVFYGYT

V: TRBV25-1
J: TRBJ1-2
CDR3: ASSPPGQGFYGYT

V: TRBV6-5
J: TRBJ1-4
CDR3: ASSQAAGANEKLF

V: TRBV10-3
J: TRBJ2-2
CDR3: AISLGDTGELF

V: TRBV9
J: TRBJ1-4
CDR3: ASSVREGDPGEKLF

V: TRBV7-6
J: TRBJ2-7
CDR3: ASSLGFKRAGEQY

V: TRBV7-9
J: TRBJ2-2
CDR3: ASSLARTVNTGELF

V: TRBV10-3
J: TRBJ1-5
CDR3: AIRAGGTGSNQPQH

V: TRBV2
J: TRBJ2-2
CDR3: ASSRGAGAYTGELF

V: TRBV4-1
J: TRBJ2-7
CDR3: ASSQDRGARGEQY

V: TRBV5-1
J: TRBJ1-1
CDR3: ASSQATGRSQNTEAF

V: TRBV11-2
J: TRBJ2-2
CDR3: ASSFYPANTGELF

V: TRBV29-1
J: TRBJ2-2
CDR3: SVPGLAVNTGELF

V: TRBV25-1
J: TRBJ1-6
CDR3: ASSEGWRESPLH

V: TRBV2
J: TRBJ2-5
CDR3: ASRRATGAQETQY

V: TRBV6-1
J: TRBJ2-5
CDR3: ASSQHVEETQY

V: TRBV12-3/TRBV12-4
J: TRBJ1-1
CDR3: ASRLGTGGTEAF

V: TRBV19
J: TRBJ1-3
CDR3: ASSIDRMAGNAIY

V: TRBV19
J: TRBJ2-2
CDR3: ASSMASRELF

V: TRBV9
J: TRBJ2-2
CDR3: ASSARQGVNGELF

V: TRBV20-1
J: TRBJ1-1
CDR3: SASWGIEPTEAF

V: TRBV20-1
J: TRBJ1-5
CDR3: SARRGQGQPQH

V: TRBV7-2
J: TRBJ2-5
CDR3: ASSFWGRNQETQY

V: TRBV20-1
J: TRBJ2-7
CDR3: SAMTGSYEQY

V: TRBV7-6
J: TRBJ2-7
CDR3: ASSEGLSYEQY

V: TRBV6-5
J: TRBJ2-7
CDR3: ASRGAGGSYEQY

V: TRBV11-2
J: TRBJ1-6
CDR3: ASSSPIDLGGVFQSPLH

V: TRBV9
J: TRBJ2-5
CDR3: ASRTRDRGRRETQY

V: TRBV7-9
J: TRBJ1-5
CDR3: ASSDDRERNQPQH